This T cell receptor (beta chain) came from a study of post-analysis software for immune sequencing data. Looking at the study overall: Recorded subtypes: relapsing-remitting, secondary progressive, progressive-relapsing; some patients unannotated.

Prepared TCR beta cDNA libraries contained unique molecular identifiers. TCRdb processed the PCR reads anew with MiXCR; each CDR3 protein has one entry. This table holds 450,000 or so distinct CDR3 sequences, 40% to 55% found once. The ends lost 1 base at V and 5 bases at J; junction bases unmatched: 7. Germline values: CDR1 SEHNR, CDR2 FQNEAQ (reference sequence). The length of the CDR3 is 15 residues. This clonotype showed up just a few times. The target antigen is unknown. Study-wide results and limits: Controls had lower frequencies than patients of five or six TRBV segments, which included TRBV5-6, TRBV5-1 and TRBV20-1. Normalized Chao1 diversity in multiple sclerosis patients fell significantly below that of controls.

Sequenced sample: blood. This rearrangement joins TRBV7-9 to TRBJ1-2, with 7 bases fitting TRBD1. This TCR was sampled from a girl aged 5-17 years with multiple sclerosis. Here the CDR3 reads CASSLEGRGQYGYTF. CDR3 DNA: TGTGCCAGCAGCTTAGAGGGAAGGGGGCAATATGGCTACACCTTC.